Each of the 21 T cell receptor beta chains below was sequenced from the same sample in a study of CD8 T cells in Susac syndrome. Random hexamers primed reverse transcription of about 0.5 to 1 ug RNA. Each CDR3 protein is one row after TCRdb ran MiXCR on the immunoSEQ multiplex PCR reads. The sample contains about 250,000 distinct CDR3 sequences, 85% to 95% of which appear only once. Sequenced input: CD4+ T cells from PBMCs. The receptor set was obtained from a human donor with multiple sclerosis.

This chain uses TRBV5-4 with TRBJ1-1; 8 bases are shared with TRBD1. Germline V gives CDR1 SGHNT, CDR2 YYREEE (reference sequence). The J segment lost 4 bases and the V segment lost 2 bases, leaving 4 bases of the junction unmatched. The length of the CDR3 is 14 residues. Written as DNA, the CDR3 is TGTGCCAGCAGCTTAGTCACAGGGGGCACTGAAGCTTTCTTT. Translated, it gives CASSLVTGGTEAFF.

The chain couples TRBV4-1 to TRBJ1-1; 7 bases line up with TRBD1. V was pared by 3 bases and J by 5 bases, with 12 bases of the junction left unmatched. CDR1 MGHRA and CDR2 YSYEKL come from the germline V gene. This CDR3 spans 16 amino acids. The CDR3 sequence is CASSHRQGEGWTEAFF. The CDR3 DNA is TGCGCCAGCAGCCACCGACAGGGAGAGGGTTGGACTGAAGCTTTCTTT.

V gene TRBV11-2 combines with J gene TRBJ1-1; D gene ambiguous. V lost 8 bases and J lost 0, with 13 bases in between. Germline V gene lookup returns CDR1 SGHAT and CDR2 FQNNGV. The CDR3 consists of 14 residues. CDR3 protein: CASGPQLLNTEAFF. CDR3 nucleotide sequence: TGTGCCAGCGGGCCCCAACTCCTGAACACTGAAGCTTTCTTT.

V is TRBV30 and J is TRBJ2-1; D ambiguous. V dropped 3 bases and J dropped 15 bases, with 15 bases sitting between them. This CDR3 is built from 11 residues. Germline CDR1 reads GTSNPN; CDR2 reads SVGIG (reference sequence). CDR3 DNA: TGTGCCTGGAGGGAACAAGGAAGTGCGTTCTTC. Residues: CAWREQGSAFF.

In DNA form, the CDR3 reads TGTGCCAGCAGTGAAGCCGTACGGACTGGGGAGCTGTTTTTT. It encodes CASSEAVRTGELFF. The chain carries TRBV2 and TRBJ2-2; weak D call: TRBD2 (5 bases). Germline V gene data show CDR1 as SNHLY and CDR2 as FYNNEI. The V end was cut by 0 bases, the J end by 8 bases, with 10 bases between. CDR3 length: 14 amino acids.

V and J are TRBV7-3 and TRBJ2-1; 7 bases are shared with TRBD2. J was trimmed by 4 bases and V by 5 bases; bases with no gene match: 11. This CDR3 is built from 16 residues. Germline V gene lookup returns CDR1 SGHTA and CDR2 FQGTGA. The CDR3 loop reads CASSPSGASRYNEQFF. The DNA of the CDR3 is TGTGCCAGCAGCCCAAGCGGGGCTAGCCGGTACAATGAGCAGTTCTTC.

V and J are TRBV20-1 and TRBJ2-1; the match to TRBD2 covers 10 bases. The CDR3 runs 13 residues. Looked up from germline, CDR1 is DFQATT and CDR2 is SNEGSKA (reference sequence). CDR3 nucleotides: TGCAGCAGGGGCGGACTAGCGGACAATGAGCAGTTCTTC. Translated, it gives CSRGGLADNEQFF.

The chain employs TRBV7-9 and TRBJ1-2, with D possibly being TRBD1 (5 bases). The V and J ends lost 3 bases and 2 bases respectively, with 10 bases between them. The CDR3 is 14 residues long. CDR1 and CDR2 (germline): SEHNR, FQNEAQ (reference sequence). The CDR3 spells CASSFRQINYGYTF. As DNA, the CDR3 is TGTGCCAGCAGCTTCCGACAGATAAACTATGGCTACACCTTC.

The V and J genes are TRBV19 and TRBJ1-2, with 7 positions matching TRBD1. V lost 5 bases and J lost 7; bases outside the gene matches: 7. CDR1 and CDR2 from the germline V gene are LNHDA and SQIVND (reference sequence). This CDR3 comprises 13 residues. The chain's CDR3 is CASSPTGIRGYTF. CDR3 nucleotide sequence: TGTGCCAGTAGTCCGACAGGGATTCGTGGCTACACCTTC.

The V and J genes are TRBV27 and TRBJ2-5, with TRBD2 matching 12 bases. Germline CDR1 and CDR2: MNHEY and SMNVEV (reference sequence). This CDR3 comprises 15 residues. With V trimmed by 6 bases and J by 5 bases, 7 bases remained unmatched. CDR3 in DNA: TGTGCCAGCAGACGACTAGCGGGAGTGGTGGAGACCCAGTACTTC. Its protein is CASRRLAGVVETQYF.

The chain joins TRBV28 to TRBJ2-7; 7 nucleotides match TRBD1. Looked up from germline, CDR1 is MDHEN and CDR2 is SYDVKM. The CDR3 sequence is 16 residues long. J was trimmed by 1 base and V by 3 bases; bases with no gene match: 9. The CDR3 DNA sequence: TGTGCCAGCAGTTTTCTAACTGGGACAGCTTCCTACGAGCAGTACTTC. It codes for CASSFLTGTASYEQYF. Looking up the rest from reference TRBV28 and TRBJ2-7 gives the full variable domain: DVKVTQSSRYLVKRTGEKVFLECVQDMDHENMFWYRQDPGLGLRLIYFSYDVKMKEKGDIPEGYSVSREKKERFSLILESASTNQTSMYLCASSFLTGTASYEQYFGPGTRLTVT.

The J gene is TRBJ2-5, the V gene TRBV3-1; D gene unclear. This CDR3 comprises 13 residues. The V gene lost 6 bases and the J gene lost 4 bases, with 12 bases spanning the gap. The germline gives CDR1 LGHDT, CDR2 YNNKEL (reference sequence). The CDR3 region is CASSSPRGETQYF. CDR3 coding DNA: TGTGCCAGCAGTTCACCGAGAGGAGAGACCCAGTACTTC.

The chain links TRBV3-1 to TRBJ1-1; D remains unclear. Trimming removed 2 bases from V and 1 base from J, with 5 bases in between. The CDR3 covers 13 residues. Germline lookup yields CDR1 LGHDT and CDR2 YNNKEL (reference sequence). CDR3 region: CASSQMPNTEAFF. Here the CDR3 DNA reads TGTGCCAGCAGCCAAATGCCGAACACTGAAGCTTTCTTT.

This clonotype was picked up one time. This chain uses TRBV12-3 or TRBV12-4 with TRBJ2-7, with 9 bases matching TRBD1. The CDR3 runs 14 residues. Unmatched junction bases numbered 8, after V lost 6 bases and J lost 5 bases. The CDR3 loop is CASSTGTGIHEQYF. Written as DNA, the CDR3 is TGTGCCAGCAGCACCGGGACAGGGATCCACGAGCAGTACTTC.

The J gene is TRBJ2-5, the V gene TRBV14, with D possibly being TRBD1 (6 bases). Trimming stripped 4 bases from V and 5 bases from J, with 17 bases between. The CDR3 loop spans 15 amino acids. Germline V gene lookup returns CDR1 SGHDN and CDR2 FVKESK. The CDR3 DNA sequence: TGTGCCAGCAGCCGCCACTTAGGGGGAAGTGAGACCCAGTACTTC. Protein product: CASSRHLGGSETQYF.

Only one count was recorded for this clonotype. The J gene is TRBJ2-1, the V gene TRBV30; possibly TRBD2 for D (6 bases). The CDR3 loop spans 15 amino acids. Per the germline V gene, CDR1 is GTSNPN and CDR2 is SVGIG (reference sequence). Trimming left V 6 bases short and J 4 bases short, with 19 bases between. In nucleotides, the CDR3 is TGTGCCTGCTCAAGGGACTCCCTAGGGTACAATGAGCAGTTCTTC. Translation gives CACSRDSLGYNEQFF. Full variable domain (outside the CDR3, taken from reference TRBV30 and TRBJ2-1): SQTIHQWPATLVQPVGSPLSLECTVEGTSNPNLYWYRQAAGRGLQLLFYSVGIGQISSEVPQNLSASRPQDRQFILSSKKLLLSDSGFYLCACSRDSLGYNEQFFGPGTRLTVL.

This clonotype was counted once. The rearrangement links TRBV3-1 to TRBJ2-2, with D possibly TRBD2 on 5 matching bases. The CDR3 totals 14 residues. V was clipped by 1 base and J by 7 bases, with 10 bases between them. Germline lookup yields CDR1 LGHDT and CDR2 YNNKEL (reference sequence). CDR3 region: CASSQGLANGELFF. CDR3 DNA: TGTGCCAGCAGCCAAGGTCTAGCCAACGGGGAGCTGTTTTTT.

CDR3 DNA: TGTGCCAGCTCACCAGCGGCTAGCGGGAGCACCGGGGAGCTGTTTTTT. It codes for CASSPAASGSTGELFF. J is TRBJ2-2 and V is TRBV18, with TRBD2 identical over 10 bases. The J segment lost 4 bases and the V segment lost 2 bases, leaving 4 bases of the junction unmatched. The CDR3 is 16 amino acids. Germline V gives CDR1 KGHSH, CDR2 LQKENI.

The V and J genes are TRBV15 and TRBJ2-1, with 8 positions matching TRBD2. The CDR3 is 16 residues long. Germline CDR1 is LNHNV and CDR2 is YYDKDF (reference sequence). The J segment lost 4 bases and the V segment lost 1 base, leaving 6 bases of the junction unmatched. The CDR3 reads CATSRGAGAQYNEQFF. Here the CDR3 DNA reads TGTGCCACCAGCAGAGGAGCGGGAGCCCAATACAATGAGCAGTTCTTC.

The chain is built from TRBV6-6 and TRBJ1-6, with 9 bases that match TRBD1. The germline gives CDR1 MNHNY, CDR2 SVGAGI (reference sequence). Germline trimming cut 2 bases from V and 10 bases from J; bases unmatched to any gene: 3. The CDR3 runs 14 residues. CDR3 in DNA: TGTGCCAGCAGTTACGACAGGGGGTACTCACCCCTCCACTTT. Encoded protein: CASSYDRGYSPLHF.

The chain's CDR3 is CAWSVIGTGTLTF. In nucleotides, the CDR3 is TGTGCCTGGAGTGTAATTGGGACAGGGACGTTGACCTTC. The rearrangement joins TRBV30 to TRBJ1-2; 9 bases map to TRBD1. The length of the CDR3 is 13 residues. Trimming at V came to 0 bases and at J to 14 bases, leaving 10 bases not matched to a gene. The germline V gene has CDR1 GTSNPN and CDR2 SVGIG (reference sequence).